Described below is a single TCR beta chain sequence and its context. Antigen specificity is unknown. The junction departs from the called germline gene at one end, perhaps through a read error. The data are from a study of PD-1 blockade in classical Hodgkin lymphoma. General observations from the study: Anyone who began nivolumab under 1 year after ASCT was excluded. Whoever responded completely had baseline diversity much like that seen in newly diagnosed patients.

This table comes from immunoSEQ multiplex PCR, and its TCRdb copy is limited to in-frame clones, with some not included. The profile shows more than 15,000 clones, around 78% of them singletons. Time point in this sample: cycle 4 day 1 (C4D1), after 6 weeks of nivolumab. Every patient was affected by relapse after autologous stem cell transplantation, while exposure to brentuximab vedotin was not uniform. Purification of CD4+ T cells from thawed PBMCs was achieved by magnetic negative selection. The material was CD4+ T cells from blood, obtained before the fourth cycle of nivolumab. The receptor comes from a human donor with classical Hodgkin lymphoma.

The CDR3 coding sequence is TGCGCCAGCAGCTTGAGAAGGGGCTACGAGCAGTACTTC. Residues: CASSLRRGYEQYF. The chain has TRBV5-8 and TRBJ2-7; a weak D match, TRBD1 (5 bases). Germline V gene data show CDR1 as SGHTS and CDR2 as YDEGEE. The CDR3 has 13 amino acids.